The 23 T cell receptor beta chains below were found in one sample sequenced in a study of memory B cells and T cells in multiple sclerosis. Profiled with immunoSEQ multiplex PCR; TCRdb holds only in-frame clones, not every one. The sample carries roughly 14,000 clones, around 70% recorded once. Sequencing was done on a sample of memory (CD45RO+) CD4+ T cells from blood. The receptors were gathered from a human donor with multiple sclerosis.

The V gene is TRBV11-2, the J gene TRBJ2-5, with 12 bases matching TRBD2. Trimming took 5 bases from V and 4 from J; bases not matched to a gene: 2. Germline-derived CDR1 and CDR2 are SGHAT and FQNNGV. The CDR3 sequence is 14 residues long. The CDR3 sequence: CASSMGLAGETQYF. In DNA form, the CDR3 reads TGTGCCAGCAGCATGGGACTAGCGGGAGAGACCCAGTACTTC.

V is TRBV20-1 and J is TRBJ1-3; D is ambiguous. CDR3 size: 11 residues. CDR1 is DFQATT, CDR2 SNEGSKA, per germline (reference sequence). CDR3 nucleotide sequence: TGCGGAGGACCGTATGGAAACACCATATATTTT. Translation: CGGPYGNTIYF.

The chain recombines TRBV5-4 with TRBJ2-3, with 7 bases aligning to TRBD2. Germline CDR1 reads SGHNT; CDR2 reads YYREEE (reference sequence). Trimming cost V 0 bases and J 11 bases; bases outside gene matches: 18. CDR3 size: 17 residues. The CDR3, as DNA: TGTGCCAGCAGCTTGGTGGGGGGAGGGGCCTTCCGTCGAAAGCAGTATTTT. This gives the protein CASSLVGGGAFRRKQYF. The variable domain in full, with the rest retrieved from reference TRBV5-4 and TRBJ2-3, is ETGVTQSPTHLIKTRGQQVTLRCSSQSGHNTVSWYQQALGQGPQFIFQYYREEENGRGNFPPRFSGLQFPNYSSELNVNALELDDSALYLCASSLVGGGAFRRKQYFGPGTRLTVL.

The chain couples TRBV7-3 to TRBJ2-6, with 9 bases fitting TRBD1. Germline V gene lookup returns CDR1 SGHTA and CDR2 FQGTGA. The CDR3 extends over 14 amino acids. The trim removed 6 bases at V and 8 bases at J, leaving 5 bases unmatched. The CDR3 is CASSSGQGSNVLTF. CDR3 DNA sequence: TGTGCCAGCAGTTCGGGACAGGGTTCCAACGTCCTGACTTTC.

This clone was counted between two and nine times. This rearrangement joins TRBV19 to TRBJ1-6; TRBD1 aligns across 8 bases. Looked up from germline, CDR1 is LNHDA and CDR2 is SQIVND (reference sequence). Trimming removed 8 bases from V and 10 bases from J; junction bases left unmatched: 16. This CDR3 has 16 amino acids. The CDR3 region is CASAATGDRSGSPLHF. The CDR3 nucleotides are TGTGCCAGTGCCGCGACAGGGGATCGTTCCGGCTCACCCCTCCACTTT.

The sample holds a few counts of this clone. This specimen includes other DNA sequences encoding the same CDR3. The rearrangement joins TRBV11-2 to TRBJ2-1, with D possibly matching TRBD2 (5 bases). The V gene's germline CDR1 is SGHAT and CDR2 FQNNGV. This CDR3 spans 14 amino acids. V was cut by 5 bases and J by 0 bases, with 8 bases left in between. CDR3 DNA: TGTGCCAGCAGCCCCGGAGGCTCCTACAATGAGCAGTTCTTC. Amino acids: CASSPGGSYNEQFF.

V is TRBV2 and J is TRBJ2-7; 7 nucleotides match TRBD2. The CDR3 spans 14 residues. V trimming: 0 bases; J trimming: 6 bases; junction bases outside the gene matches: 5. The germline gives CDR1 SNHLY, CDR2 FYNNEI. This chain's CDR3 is CASSEAGGRVEQYF. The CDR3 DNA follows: TGTGCCAGCAGTGAAGCGGGTGGGAGGGTCGAGCAGTACTTC.

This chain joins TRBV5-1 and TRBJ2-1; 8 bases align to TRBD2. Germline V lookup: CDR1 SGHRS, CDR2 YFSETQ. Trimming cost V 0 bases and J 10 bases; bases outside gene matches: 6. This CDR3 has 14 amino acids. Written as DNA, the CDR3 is TGCGCCAGCAGCTTGGCCGGGACTAGTTGGGAGCAGTTCTTC. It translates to CASSLAGTSWEQFF.

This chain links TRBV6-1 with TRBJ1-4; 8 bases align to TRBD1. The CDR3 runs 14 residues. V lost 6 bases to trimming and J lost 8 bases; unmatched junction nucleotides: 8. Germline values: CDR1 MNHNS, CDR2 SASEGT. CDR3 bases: TGTGCCAGCAGGAAACAGGGGGTGAGAGAAAAACTGTTTTTT. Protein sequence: CASRKQGVREKLFF.

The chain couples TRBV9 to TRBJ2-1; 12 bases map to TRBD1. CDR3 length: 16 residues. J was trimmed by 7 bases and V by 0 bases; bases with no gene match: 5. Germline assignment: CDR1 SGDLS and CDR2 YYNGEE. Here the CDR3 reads CASSVASGQGANEQFF. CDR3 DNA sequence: TGTGCCAGCAGCGTAGCCTCGGGACAGGGGGCAAATGAGCAGTTCTTC.

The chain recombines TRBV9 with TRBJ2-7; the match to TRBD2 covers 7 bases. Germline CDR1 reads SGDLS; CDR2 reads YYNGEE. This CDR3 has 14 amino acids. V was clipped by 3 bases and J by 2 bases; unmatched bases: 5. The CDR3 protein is CASSDGLVAYEQYF. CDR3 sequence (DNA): TGTGCCAGCAGCGACGGACTAGTGGCCTACGAGCAGTACTTC.

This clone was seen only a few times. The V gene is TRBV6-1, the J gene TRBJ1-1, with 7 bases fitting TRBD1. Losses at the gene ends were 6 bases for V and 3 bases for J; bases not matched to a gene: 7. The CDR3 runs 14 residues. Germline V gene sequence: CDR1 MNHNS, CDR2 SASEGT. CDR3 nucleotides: TGTGCCAGCAGCAGACAGGGTGGTGACACTGAAGCTTTCTTT. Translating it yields CASSRQGGDTEAFF.

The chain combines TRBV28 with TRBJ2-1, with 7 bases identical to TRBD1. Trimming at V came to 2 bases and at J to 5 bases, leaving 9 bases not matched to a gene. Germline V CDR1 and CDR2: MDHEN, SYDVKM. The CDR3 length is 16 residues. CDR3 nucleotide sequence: TGTGCCAGCAGTTTAAGAGAGGACAGGATCCACAATGAGCAGTTCTTC. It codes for CASSLREDRIHNEQFF.

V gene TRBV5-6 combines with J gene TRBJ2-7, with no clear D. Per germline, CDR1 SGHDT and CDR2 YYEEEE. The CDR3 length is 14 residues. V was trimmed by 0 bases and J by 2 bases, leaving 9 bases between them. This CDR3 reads CASSLGYPAYEQYF. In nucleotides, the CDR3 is TGTGCCAGCAGCTTGGGGTATCCAGCCTACGAGCAGTACTTC.

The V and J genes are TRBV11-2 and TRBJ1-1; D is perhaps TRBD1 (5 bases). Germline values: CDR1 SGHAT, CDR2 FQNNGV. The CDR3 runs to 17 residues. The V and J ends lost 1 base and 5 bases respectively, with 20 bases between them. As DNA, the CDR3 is TGTGCCAGCAGCTTAGTGGGGCCCAGTCGGAGTCGGACTGAAGCTTTCTTT. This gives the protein CASSLVGPSRSRTEAFF.

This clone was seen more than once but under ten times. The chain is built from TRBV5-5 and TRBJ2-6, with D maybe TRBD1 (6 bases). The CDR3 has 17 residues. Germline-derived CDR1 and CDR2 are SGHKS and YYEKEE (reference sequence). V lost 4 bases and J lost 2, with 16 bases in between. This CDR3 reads CASSQRTVKPGANVLTF. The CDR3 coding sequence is TGTGCCAGCAGCCAGCGGACAGTTAAACCTGGGGCCAACGTCCTGACTTTC.

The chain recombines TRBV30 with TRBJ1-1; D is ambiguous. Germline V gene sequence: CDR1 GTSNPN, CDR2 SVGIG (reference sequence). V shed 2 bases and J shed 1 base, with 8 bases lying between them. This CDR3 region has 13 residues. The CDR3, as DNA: TGTGCCTGGAGTCAGCAGGCGAACACTGAAGCTTTCTTT. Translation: CAWSQQANTEAFF.

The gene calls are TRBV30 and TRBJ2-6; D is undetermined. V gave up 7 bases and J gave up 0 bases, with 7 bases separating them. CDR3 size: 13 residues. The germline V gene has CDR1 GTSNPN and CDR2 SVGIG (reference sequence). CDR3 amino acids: CALYISGANVLTF. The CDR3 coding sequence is TGTGCCTTATACATCTCTGGGGCCAACGTCCTGACTTTC.

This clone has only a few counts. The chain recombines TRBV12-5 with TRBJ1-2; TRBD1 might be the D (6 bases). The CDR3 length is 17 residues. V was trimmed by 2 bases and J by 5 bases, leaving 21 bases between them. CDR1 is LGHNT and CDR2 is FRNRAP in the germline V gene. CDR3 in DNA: TGTGCTAGTGGTTTGAAAGACAGCGACAGGCGTAGATATGGCTACACCTTC. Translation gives CASGLKDSDRRRYGYTF. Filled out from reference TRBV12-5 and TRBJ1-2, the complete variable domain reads DARVTQTPRHKVTEMGQEVTMRCQPILGHNTVFWYRQTMMQGLELLAYFRNRAPLDDSGMPKDRFSAEMPDATLATLKIQPSEPRDSAVYFCASGLKDSDRRRYGYTFGSGTRLTVV.

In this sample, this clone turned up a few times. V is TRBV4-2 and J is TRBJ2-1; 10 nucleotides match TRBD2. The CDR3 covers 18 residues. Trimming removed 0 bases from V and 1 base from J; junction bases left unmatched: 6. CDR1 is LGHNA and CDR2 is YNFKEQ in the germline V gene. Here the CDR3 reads CASSQDLAGDTSYNEQFF. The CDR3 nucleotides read TGTGCCAGCAGCCAAGATCTAGCGGGGGACACTTCCTACAATGAGCAGTTCTTC.

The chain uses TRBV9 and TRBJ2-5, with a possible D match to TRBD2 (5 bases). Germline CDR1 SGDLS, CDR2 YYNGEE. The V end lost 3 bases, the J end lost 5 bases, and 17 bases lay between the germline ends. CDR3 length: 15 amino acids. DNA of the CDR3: TGTGCCAGCAGCGCAATGGGCTCGAGGGTGGAGACCCAGTACTTC. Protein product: CASSAMGSRVETQYF.

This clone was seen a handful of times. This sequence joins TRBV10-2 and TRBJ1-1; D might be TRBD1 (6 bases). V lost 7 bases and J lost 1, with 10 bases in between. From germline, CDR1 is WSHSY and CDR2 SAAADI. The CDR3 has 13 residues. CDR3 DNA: TGCGCCAGCACGGACAGAGCGAACACTGAAGCTTTCTTT. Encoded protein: CASTDRANTEAFF.

CDR3 in amino acids: CASSLAVRDSPLHF. The CDR3 DNA is TGCGCCAGCAGCCTCGCGGTGAGAGACTCACCCCTCCACTTT. The genes are TRBV5-1 and TRBJ1-6; D not resolved. V lost 4 bases to trimming and J lost 10 bases, with 15 bases between them. The V gene's germline CDR1 is SGHRS and CDR2 YFSETQ. This CDR3 spans 14 amino acids.